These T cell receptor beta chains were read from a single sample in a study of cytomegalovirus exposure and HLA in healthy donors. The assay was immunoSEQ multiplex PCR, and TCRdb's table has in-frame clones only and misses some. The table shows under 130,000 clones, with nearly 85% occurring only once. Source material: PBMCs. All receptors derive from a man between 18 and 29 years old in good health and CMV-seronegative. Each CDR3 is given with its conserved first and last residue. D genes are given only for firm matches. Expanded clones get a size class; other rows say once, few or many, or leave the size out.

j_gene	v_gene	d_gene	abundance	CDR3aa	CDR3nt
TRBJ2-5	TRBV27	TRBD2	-	CASSLNSGRQTQYF	TGTGCCAGCAGTTTAAATAGCGGGAGGCAGACCCAGTACTTC
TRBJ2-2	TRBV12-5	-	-	CASGPQGGNTGELFF	TGTGCTAGTGGTCCCCAGGGGGGGAACACCGGGGAGCTGTTTTTT
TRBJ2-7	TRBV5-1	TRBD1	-	CASSSEGTGGFEQYF	TGCGCCAGCAGCTCGGAGGGGACAGGGGGCTTTGAGCAGTACTTC
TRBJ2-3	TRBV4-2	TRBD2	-	CASSQAPSGGPDTQYF	TGTGCCAGCAGCCAAGCCCCTTCGGGAGGGCCAGATACGCAGTATTTT
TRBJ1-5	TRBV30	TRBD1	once	CAWSGGTGGQPQHF	TGTGCCTGGAGTGGCGGGACAGGGGGTCAGCCCCAGCATTTT
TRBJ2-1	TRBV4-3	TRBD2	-	CASSHTLAGLEWEQFF	TGCGCCAGCAGCCACACGCTAGCGGGTCTTGAATGGGAGCAGTTCTTC
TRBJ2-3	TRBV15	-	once	CATSRDGEGLLTDTQYF	TGTGCCACCAGCAGAGATGGTGAGGGTCTTCTCACAGATACGCAGTATTTT
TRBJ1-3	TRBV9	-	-	CASSVDDGNTIYF	TGTGCCAGCAGCGTAGACGACGGGAACACCATATATTTT
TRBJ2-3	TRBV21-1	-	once	CASSKDTPGHTDTQYF	TGTGCCAGCAGCAAAGATACTCCTGGGCACACAGATACGCAGTATTTT
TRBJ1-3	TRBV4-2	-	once	CASSLRGSGNTIYF	TGTGCCAGCAGCTTGCGGGGCTCTGGAAACACCATATATTTT
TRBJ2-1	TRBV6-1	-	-	CASSEREDREQFF	TGTGCCAGCAGTGAAAGAGAAGACAGAGAGCAGTTCTTC
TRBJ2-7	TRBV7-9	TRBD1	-	CASSEGRGREYEQYF	TGTGCCAGCAGCGAAGGCAGGGGGCGAGAATACGAGCAGTACTTC
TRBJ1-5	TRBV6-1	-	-	CASSEAPLWAGSNQPQHF	TGTGCCAGCAGTGAAGCACCTCTCTGGGCTGGTAGCAATCAGCCCCAGCATTTT
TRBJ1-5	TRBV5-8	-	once	CASSLTGNQPQHF	TGTGCCAGCAGCTTGACAGGGAACCAGCCCCAGCATTTT
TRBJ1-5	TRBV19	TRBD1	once	CASSTRDRGWNQPQHF	TGTGCCAGTAGTACCCGGGACAGGGGTTGGAATCAGCCCCAGCATTTT
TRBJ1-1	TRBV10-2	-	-	CASILGGAGLNTEAFF	TGCGCCAGCATTCTGGGGGGAGCGGGACTGAACACTGAAGCTTTCTTT
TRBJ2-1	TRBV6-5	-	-	CASSESGSTYEQFF	TGTGCCAGCAGTGAAAGCGGGTCAACCTATGAGCAGTTCTTC
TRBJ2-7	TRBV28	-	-	CASSLAAGEQYF	TGTGCCAGCAGTTTAGCCGCGGGTGAGCAGTACTTC
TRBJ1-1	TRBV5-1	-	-	CASSPGVWVSDTEAFF	TGCGCCAGCAGCCCGGGGGTATGGGTAAGTGACACTGAAGCTTTCTTT
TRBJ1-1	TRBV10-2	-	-	CASSGASQAFF	TGCGCCAGCAGTGGCGCATCCCAAGCTTTCTTT
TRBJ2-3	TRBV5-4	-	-	CASSFGGSTDTQYF	TGTGCCAGCAGCTTTGGCGGGAGCACAGATACGCAGTATTTT
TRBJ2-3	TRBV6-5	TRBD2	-	CASISLRESTDTQYF	TGTGCCAGCATCTCCCTGCGGGAGAGCACAGATACGCAGTATTTT
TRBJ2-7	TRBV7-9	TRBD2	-	CASSSGTSGSQPYEQYF	TGTGCCAGCAGCTCCGGGACTAGCGGGAGTCAGCCCTACGAGCAGTACTTC
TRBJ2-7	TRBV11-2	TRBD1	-	CASSVRDRDYEQYF	TGTGCCAGCAGCGTCCGGGACAGGGACTACGAGCAGTACTTC
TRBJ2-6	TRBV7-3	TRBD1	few	CASSLIGGRGSGANVLTF	TGTGCCAGCAGCTTAATAGGGGGCAGGGGCTCTGGGGCCAACGTCCTGACTTTC
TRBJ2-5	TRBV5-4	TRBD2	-	CASSKGLAGGQETQYF	TGTGCCAGCAGCAAAGGACTAGCGGGAGGACAAGAGACCCAGTACTTC
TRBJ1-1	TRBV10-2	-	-	CASSLKRTEAFF	TGCGCCAGCAGCTTAAAACGGACTGAAGCTTTCTTT
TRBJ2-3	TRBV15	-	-	CATSSHTDTQYF	TGTGCCACCAGCTCCCATACAGATACGCAGTATTTT
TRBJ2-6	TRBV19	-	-	CASRRDSGANVLTF	TGTGCCAGTAGACGGGACTCTGGGGCCAACGTCCTGACTTTC
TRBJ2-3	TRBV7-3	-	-	CASSEKGRGRTDTQYF	TGTGCCAGCAGCGAAAAGGGGCGGGGCCGCACAGATACGCAGTATTTT
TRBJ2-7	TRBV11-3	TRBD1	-	CASSSLGQGFFYEQYF	TGTGCCAGCAGCTCATTGGGACAGGGCTTCTTCTACGAGCAGTACTTC
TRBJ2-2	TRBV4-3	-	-	CASSQQGMNTGELFF	TGCGCCAGCAGCCAACAGGGTATGAACACCGGGGAGCTGTTTTTT
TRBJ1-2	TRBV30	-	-	CAWSVASLRENYGYTF	TGTGCCTGGAGTGTAGCCTCCTTGCGGGAGAACTATGGCTACACCTTC
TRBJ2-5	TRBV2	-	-	CASSEGGGQETQYF	TGTGCCAGCAGTGAGGGAGGGGGCCAAGAGACCCAGTACTTC
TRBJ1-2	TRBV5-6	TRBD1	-	CASSLSVDRGLYGYTF	TGTGCCAGCAGCTTGAGTGTTGACAGGGGGCTCTATGGCTACACCTTC
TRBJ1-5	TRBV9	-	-	CASSPTVHSNQPQHF	TGTGCCAGCAGCCCTACAGTTCATAGCAATCAGCCCCAGCATTTT
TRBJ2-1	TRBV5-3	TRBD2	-	CARSLDSGRPKEQFF	TGTGCCAGAAGCTTGGATAGCGGGAGGCCCAAAGAGCAGTTCTTC
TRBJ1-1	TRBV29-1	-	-	CSGGPRQWNTEAFF	TGCAGCGGGGGCCCTCGACAGTGGAACACTGAAGCTTTCTTT
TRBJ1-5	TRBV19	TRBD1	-	CASSRGQGAAQPQHF	TGTGCCAGTAGTAGAGGCCAGGGGGCAGCCCAGCCCCAGCATTTT
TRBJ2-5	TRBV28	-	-	CASSLGPRVETQYF	TGTGCCAGCAGTTTGGGGCCAAGGGTGGAGACCCAGTACTTC
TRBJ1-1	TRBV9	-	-	CASSVVAETGNTEAFF	TGTGCCAGCAGCGTAGTAGCGGAAACAGGGAACACTGAAGCTTTCTTT
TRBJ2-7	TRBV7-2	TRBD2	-	CASSLKTSGRAHSYEQYF	TGTGCCAGCAGCTTAAAGACTAGCGGGAGGGCCCACTCCTACGAGCAGTACTTC
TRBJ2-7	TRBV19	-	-	CASSTTLPYEQYF	TGTGCCAGTAGTACGACTCTCCCCTACGAGCAGTACTTC
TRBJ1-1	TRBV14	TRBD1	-	CASSQAGTGNTEAFF	TGTGCCAGCAGCCAGGCTGGGACAGGGAACACTGAAGCTTTCTTT
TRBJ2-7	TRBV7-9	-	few	CASSLDSGSYEQYF	TGTGCCAGCAGCTTAGACTCAGGGTCCTACGAGCAGTACTTC
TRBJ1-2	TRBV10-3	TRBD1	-	CAISESGPQGAPGYTF	TGTGCCATCAGTGAGTCGGGGCCACAGGGGGCGCCGGGCTACACCTTC
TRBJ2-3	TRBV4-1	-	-	CASSQDELPGDTQYF	TGCGCCAGCAGCCAAGATGAGCTACCGGGGGATACGCAGTATTTT
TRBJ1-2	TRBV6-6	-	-	CASSYRGGYTF	TGTGCCAGCAGTTATCGCGGGGGCTACACCTTC
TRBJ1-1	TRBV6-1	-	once	CASSEGDAEAFF	TGTGCCAGCAGTGAAGGAGATGCTGAAGCTTTCTTT
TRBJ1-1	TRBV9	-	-	CASSVDPGTHMNTEAFF	TGTGCCAGCAGCGTAGACCCCGGGACACACATGAACACTGAAGCTTTCTTT
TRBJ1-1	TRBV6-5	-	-	CASSLARRNTEAFF	TGTGCCAGCAGTTTGGCCAGGCGGAACACTGAAGCTTTCTTT
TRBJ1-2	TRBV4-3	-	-	CASSPEAVRHGYTF	TGCGCCAGCAGCCCCGAGGCCGTGCGGCATGGCTACACCTTC
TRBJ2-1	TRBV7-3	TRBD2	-	CASSLNPGALAGGPGEQFF	TGTGCCAGCAGCTTAAACCCGGGGGCCCTAGCGGGAGGGCCGGGTGAGCAGTTCTTC
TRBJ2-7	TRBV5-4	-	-	CASSSNPGSGRYEQYF	TGTGCCAGCAGCTCAAACCCGGGATCAGGGAGGTACGAGCAGTACTTC
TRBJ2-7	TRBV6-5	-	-	CASRPRGAGEQYF	TGTGCCAGCAGGCCCAGGGGGGCCGGCGAGCAGTACTTC
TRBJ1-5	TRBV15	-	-	CATSGPRRGSNQPQHF	TGTGCCACCAGCGGACCTAGAAGGGGAAGCAATCAGCCCCAGCATTTT
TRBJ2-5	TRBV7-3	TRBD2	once	CASSLFLGAGGPTETQYF	TGTGCCAGCAGCTTATTCTTGGGGGCGGGAGGGCCCACAGAGACCCAGTACTTC
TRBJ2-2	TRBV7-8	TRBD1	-	CASSPSRRTGDFRELFF	TGTGCCAGCAGTCCAAGTAGGAGGACAGGGGATTTCAGGGAGCTGTTTTTT
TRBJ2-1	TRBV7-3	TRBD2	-	CASSSGLAGALGEQFF	TGTGCCAGCAGCTCGGGACTAGCGGGAGCTCTAGGTGAGCAGTTCTTC